This T cell receptor (beta chain) was sequenced during a study of tumor-infiltrating lymphocytes in primary liver carcinoma. Reverse transcription of roughly 470 ng total RNA with a constant-region primer produced TCR beta cDNA. Libraries for TCR beta were built through three nested multiplex PCR rounds, which together made up a slightly modified ARM-PCR procedure. Use of TRBV1-TRBV30 forward primers with a C-beta reverse primer characterized the first two PCR rounds, which lasted about 10 cycles each. TCRdb re-called the multiplex PCR reads through MiXCR, storing one row per CDR3 protein. In the table there are hundreds of thousands of distinct CDR3 sequences, roughly two thirds of which are singletons. Blood RNA originated from unsorted whole blood, with germline DNA additionally extracted. Prior to surgery, roughly 4 milliliters of peripheral blood were drawn. Per the germline V gene, CDR1 is SGHAT and CDR2 is FQDESV (reference sequence). The length of the CDR3 is 17 residues.

Concerning this clonotype: Germline is not matched at one junction end, which may reflect a read error.

The sequence derives from a man aged 40-49 years with primary liver carcinoma and hepatitis B virus infection. V gene TRBV11-1 combines with J gene TRBJ2-6; the match to TRBD1 covers 7 bases. Sequenced material: peripheral blood. CDR3 in DNA: TGTGCCAGCAGCTCTGACAGGGACCGTTCTGGGACCAACGTCGTGACTTTC. As protein: CASSSDRDRSGTNVVTF.